This T cell receptor beta chain was retrieved from a study of cytomegalovirus exposure and HLA in healthy donors (TCRdb year 2017). As for the study more broadly: According to an earlier analysis of 587 of the donors, roughly 180 million T cells yielded 117 million unique TCR beta sequences and more than 250 Gb of sequence data. Roughly 300 gigabases of sequencing data and 78 million or so unique TCR sequences were included in an early release covering about 700 HLA-typed donors. Of the approximately 400 genotyped donors, about 80% fell in the genetic ancestry cluster associated with self-reported Caucasian donors. The aim of the study was to test whether cataloging public T cell receptors could identify signatures of past pathogen exposure. The T cell repertoires of 666 subjects were profiled by immunosequencing and related to cytomegalovirus serostatus. A separate validation cohort of over a hundred different subjects was used in addition to the roughly 620-subject first cohort. To predict cytomegalovirus infection status, the study combined high-throughput TCR immunosequencing, statistical association of individual TCRs with disease status, and machine learning. In a later analysis, previously published TCR beta repertoires from about 640 donors were re-analyzed and high-resolution HLA genotyping was added so that TCR occurrence patterns could be studied. Rather than using new phenotypic data, the later analysis identified candidate immune exposures from TCR beta sequences and from how often those sequences occurred across donors. To decide whether each TCR beta V gene segment behaved as functional or pseudogenic, an earlier analysis of some 600 of the donors relied on high-throughput TCR beta sequencing. Donor age, sex, ethnicity and CMV serostatus were collected together with the repertoire data. In a later genetic analysis, genome-wide SNP genotypes for about three fifths of the 666 donors were used, and that subset was treated as a discovery cohort. Every discovery cohort repertoire had been produced on one sequencing platform. HLA typing included class I and class II loci at four-digit resolution. Typing coverage differed by locus: A, B, C, DRB1 and DQB1 were typed in roughly 620-630 donors, DQA1 in about 500, DPA1 in some 570, and DPB1 in around 490. About five DR-DQ haplotypes were treated as single units for association and clustering because of strong linkage in the cohort. On average, around 230,000 unique TCR beta nucleotide sequences were sequenced per donor among 398 genotyped donors of the cohort, with roughly 18% of those sequences being non-productive.

Receptors were amplified or captured by the immunoSEQ multiplex PCR assay. A mixture of 60 forward primers for TCR Vbeta segments and 13 reverse primers for TCR Jbeta segments was used in the multiplex PCR. Amplification of the CDR3 region of rearranged TCR beta genes was performed with a multiplex PCR assay on genomic DNA. The Illumina HiSeq System was used to sequence the amplified TCR beta libraries as 87-base-pair reads. The paper's data handling went like this. In a later analysis, tens of millions of unique TCR beta chains were counted across the 650 to 750 repertoires, and around 10 million of these chains were shared by at least two donors. To remove PCR and sequencing errors, raw reads were error-corrected and collapsed into unique sequences using a nearest-neighbor algorithm that merged closely related sequences. Alignment of CDR3 sequences to IMGT reference sequences was used to assign V, D and J gene segments. For a sequence to be retained, a match of at least six nucleotides was required to both a V gene segment and a J gene segment. A rearrangement was called productive if the CDR3 had no stop codons and remained in frame with V and J, and every other rearrangement was called non-productive. CDR3 was defined by IMGT convention, running from the second conserved V-encoded cysteine to the conserved J-encoded phenylalanine. The earlier analysis of 587 of the donors excluded sequences that lacked an unambiguous match to a single V gene segment. An earlier analysis of 500 to 700 of the donors classified V segments as functional when productive rearrangements were above 56.7% and as segregating when the standard deviation between donors was above 5%. A statistical classification framework was built to diagnose cytomegalovirus status from the catalog of TCR beta chain sequences. V and J gene assignment, in a later analysis, came from comparing TCR nucleotide sequences with IMGT/GENE-DB human TR gene sequences. Using the TCRdist pipeline, a later analysis assigned CDR3 sequences along with most-parsimonious VDJ recombination scenarios. In a later analysis, each TCR beta chain was defined by its CDR3 amino acid sequence together with its V-gene family, and reads without a unique V-gene family were excluded. In a later analysis, fewer than 650 highly shared, low-generation-probability nucleotide sequences were removed to address suspected cross-contamination and a sequencing artifact. For each public chain, a later analysis derived a clonal expansion index from normalized ranks of inferred template counts within each repertoire. In a later analysis, generation probabilities were computed with a VDJ recombination model fitted to out-of-frame rearrangements, and the resulting probabilities were checked against IGoR. A later analysis scored TCR-TCR, TCR-HLA and TCR-CMV co-occurrence with hypergeometric tests, applying a repertoire-size bias correction to TCR pairs. A later analysis estimated false discovery rates by permuting HLA or CMV assignments 20 times. A later analysis grouped co-occurring TCRs with DBSCAN, adding TCRdist sequence similarity when clustering within HLA-allele-positive subsets. Repertoires with fewer than 30,000 or more than 120,000 public chains were left out of co-occurrence clustering, as were four to six repertoires with anomalous nucleotide sharing. The immuneACCESS repertoire file appears here via TCRdb, limited to in-frame rearrangements. These files lack a portion of the clones; in checked studies, under half of the deficit traces to unresolved V genes, and the cause of the others is not known. V and J calls and clone size follow that table, whereas D and trimming were derived from the DNA. For this sample there are about 120,000 clones; 9% to 10% appear just once. The ten largest clones capture 3% to 3.5% of the sample.

In its sample, this clone was seen a few times. What this receptor recognizes is not known. No quality values exist for individual bases; no much larger clone is one base distant. In total, approximately 690 healthy bone marrow donors made up the cohort. At the time of sampling, all cohort members were nominally healthy, though unrecorded immune exposures were likely present. The donor was CMV seronegative and was included in the group of a few hundred seronegative cohort members. A peripheral blood sample was collected from each donor, and TCR beta sequencing was performed on peripheral blood mononuclear cells. The Qiagen DNeasy Blood Extraction Kit was used to extract genomic DNA from the blood cell samples. Findings and caveats that apply to the study as a whole: A cluster of highly shared sequence variants was judged likely to represent a technical artifact of the sequencing pipeline. An association between a missense DCLRE1C variant and V-gene and J-gene trimming of TCR beta chains was found in a later genetic analysis and replicated in an independent cohort. Roughly 15 rarely observed V segments, including chromosome 9 orphons, were excluded from the earlier analysis of approximately 500 of the donors because counts were too low. A later analysis found that HLA-associated TCR beta chains were more clonally expanded and had lower generation probabilities than equally common non-associated chains. Some IMGT-functional V segments, including TRBV6-2 and TRBV6-3, could not be distinguished by the 87-base-pair reads and were therefore excluded. Linkage disequilibrium might explain the correlated functional status among segregating V segments, but an unknown experimental factor could not be ruled out. Roughly uniform sequencing depth across donors was assumed in presence/absence analyses, although this assumption may not hold. Most CMV-associated TCR beta chains appeared to be HLA-restricted in a later analysis, and the HLA associations seemed to be driven largely by CMV exposure. Cytomegalovirus status was reported to be diagnosed by the classifier with high specificity and sensitivity in both the original and validation cohorts. In a later genetic analysis, fewer N-insertions in productive TCRs were reported among donors in an Asian-associated ancestry cluster than the approximately 670-donor mean. In this cohort, only TCR beta chains were sequenced, and detectable features were limited by the absence of alpha or paired-chain data. In a later analysis, several top co-occurrence clusters were reported to appear linked to parvovirus B19, influenza, CMV and Epstein-Barr virus. A later analysis found that TCR association rates varied across HLA loci, with DRB1 alleles showing the most associated TCRs and HLA-C alleles the fewest. Specific HLA alleles were associated with about 17,000 TCR beta sequences at a false discovery rate of 0.05 in a later analysis. Across donors, most TCR sequences were observed very rarely, whereas some public TCRs were present in many individuals. Assigning TCR associations to individual alleles was difficult when HLA alleles, especially DR and DQ, strongly co-occurred. In vitro tests confirmed that a few of the cytomegalovirus-associated TCR beta chains recognize cytomegalovirus antigens. A further reported finding was that TCR beta sequences accurately predicted the HLA-A and HLA-B alleles for most subjects in the first cohort. Broadly in line with IMGT annotations, most TCR beta V segments showed up in productive rearrangements about 87% or about 30% of the time in an earlier analysis of several hundred of the donors. CMV serostatus was the only immune exposure information available for the cohort. The authors suggested that the approach could potentially be extended to other disease states and immunological phenotypes. A total of 150 to 200 TCR beta chains were listed by the study as associated with cytomegalovirus. Because some donors lacked HLA typing at each locus, the association tests relied only on the typed subset.

Inclusive of the bounding cysteine and phenylalanine, the CDR3 is 16 residues long. CDR3 DNA is the only sequence kept; it has 48 bases, read in frame from the first base. Trimming takes 5 bases off V and 5 bases off J; junction bases not matched to a gene: 8. CDR1 and CDR2, per the germline V gene, are SGHVS and FNYEAQ. The sample comprised PBMCs. This TCR was sampled from a man younger than 40 in good health and CMV-seronegative. The sequence is built from TRBV7-6 and TRBJ2-5, and 13 junctional nucleotides match TRBD2. The CDR3 protein sequence reads: CASSKRTSGSGETQYF. The DNA sequence follows: TGTGCCAGCAGCAAGAGGACTAGCGGGAGTGGGGAGACCCAGTACTTC.